This T cell receptor (beta chain) was recovered during a study of blood T cell repertoires in COVID-19. Study as a whole: Acute and convalescent COVID-19 specimens originated in the United States, Italy and Spain. Sample material is recorded as cDNA or gDNA derived from T cells, B-cell-depleted T cells, or PBMCs.

This CDR3 is built from 17 residues. V was cut by 2 bases and J by 1 base, with 12 bases left in between. CDR1 is MDHEN and CDR2 is SYDVKM in the germline V gene. Per the original methods: Amplifying reference gene primers gave estimates of nucleated cell counts. Only in-frame clones appear in the TCRdb table, and some are missing; sequencing was by immunoSEQ multiplex PCR. V, J and clone size are taken as reported in that table, and D and trimming were inferred from the DNA itself. The sample lists about 150,000 clones; 75% to 90% were seen once. The receptor was isolated from a woman in her fifties or sixties with active COVID-19. The chain has TRBV28 and TRBJ2-6, with TRBD1 as a possible D gene (5 bases). Material for sequencing was peripheral blood. The CDR3 is CASSLARVRSGANVLTF. The CDR3 coding sequence is TGTGCCAGCAGTTTAGCCAGGGTCAGATCTGGGGCCAACGTCCTGACTTTC.